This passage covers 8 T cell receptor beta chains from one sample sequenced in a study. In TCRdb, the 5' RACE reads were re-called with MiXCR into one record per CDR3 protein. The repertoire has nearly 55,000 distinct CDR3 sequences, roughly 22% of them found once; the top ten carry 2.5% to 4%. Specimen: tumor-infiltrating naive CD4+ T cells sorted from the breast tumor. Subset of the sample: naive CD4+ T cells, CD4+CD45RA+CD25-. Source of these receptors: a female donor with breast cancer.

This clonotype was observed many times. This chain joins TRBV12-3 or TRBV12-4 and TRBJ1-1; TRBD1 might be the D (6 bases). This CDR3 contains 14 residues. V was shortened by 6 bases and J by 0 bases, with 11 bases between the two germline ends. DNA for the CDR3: TGTGCCAGCAGACAGGGTATCATGAACACTGAAGCTTTCTTT. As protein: CASRQGIMNTEAFF.

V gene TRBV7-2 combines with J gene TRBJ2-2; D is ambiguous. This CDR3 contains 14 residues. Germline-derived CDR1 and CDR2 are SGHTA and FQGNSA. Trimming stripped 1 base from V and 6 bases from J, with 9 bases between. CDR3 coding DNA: TGTACCAGCAGCTTAGACCGCCCGTCCGGGGAGCTGTTTTTT. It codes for CTSSLDRPSGELFF.

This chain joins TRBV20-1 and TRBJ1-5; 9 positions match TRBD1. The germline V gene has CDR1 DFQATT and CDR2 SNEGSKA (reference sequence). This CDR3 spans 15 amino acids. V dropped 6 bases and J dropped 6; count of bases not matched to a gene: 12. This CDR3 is CSARRDRVFGQPQHF. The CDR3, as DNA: TGCAGTGCCCGCCGGGACAGGGTTTTCGGTCAGCCCCAGCATTTT.

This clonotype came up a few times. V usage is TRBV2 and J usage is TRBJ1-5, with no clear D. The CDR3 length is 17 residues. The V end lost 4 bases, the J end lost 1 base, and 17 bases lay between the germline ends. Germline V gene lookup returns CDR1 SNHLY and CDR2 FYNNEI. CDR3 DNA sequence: TGTGCCAGCAGTGGGCCAATTAGGGAATGGAGCAATCAGCCCCAGCATTTT. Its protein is CASSGPIREWSNQPQHF.

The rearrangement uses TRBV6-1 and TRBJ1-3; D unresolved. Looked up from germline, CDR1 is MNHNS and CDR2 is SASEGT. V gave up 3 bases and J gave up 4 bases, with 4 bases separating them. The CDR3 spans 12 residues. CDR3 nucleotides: TGTGCCAGCAGTGATATCGGAAACACCATATATTTT. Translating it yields CASSDIGNTIYF.

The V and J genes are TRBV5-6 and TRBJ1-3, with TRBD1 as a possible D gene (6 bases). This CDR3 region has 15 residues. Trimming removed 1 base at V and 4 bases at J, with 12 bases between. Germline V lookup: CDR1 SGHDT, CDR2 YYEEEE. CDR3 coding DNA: TGTGCCAGCAGCTTGTACGGGGGGACAGGAAACACCATATATTTT. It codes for CASSLYGGTGNTIYF. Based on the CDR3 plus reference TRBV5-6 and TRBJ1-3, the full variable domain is DAGVTQSPTHLIKTRGQQVTLRCSPKSGHDTVSWYQQALGQGPQFIFQYYEEEERQRGNFPDRFSGHQFPNYSSELNVNALLLGDSALYLCASSLYGGTGNTIYFGEGSWLTVV.

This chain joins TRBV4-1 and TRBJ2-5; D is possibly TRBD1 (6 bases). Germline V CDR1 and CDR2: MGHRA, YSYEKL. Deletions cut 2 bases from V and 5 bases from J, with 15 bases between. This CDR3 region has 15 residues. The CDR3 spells CASSQRAGGAETQYF. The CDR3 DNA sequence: TGCGCCAGCAGCCAACGGGCTGGGGGCGCGGAGACCCAGTACTTC.

The CDR3 here is CASTHRRGPGYEQYF. In nucleotides, the CDR3 is TGCGCCAGCACCCACCGCCGGGGACCAGGCTACGAGCAGTACTTC. The V call is TRBV5-1, the J call TRBJ2-7; D could derive from TRBD1 or TRBD2 (5 bases each). This CDR3 region has 15 residues. The germline V gene has CDR1 SGHRS and CDR2 YFSETQ. V lost 6 bases and J lost 3, with 19 bases in between. The full variable domain, completed using reference TRBV5-1 and TRBJ2-7, is KAGVTQTPRYLIKTRGQQVTLSCSPISGHRSVSWYQQTPGQGLQFLFEYFSETQRNKGNFPGRFSGRQFSNSRSEMNVSTLELGDSALYLCASTHRRGPGYEQYFGPGTRLTVT.